The rows below give T cell receptor beta chains drawn from one sample of a study of blood T cell repertoires in COVID-19. Generated by immunoSEQ multiplex PCR, the TCRdb table keeps only in-frame clones and is missing some. Among about 410,000 clones listed, 70% to 90% were seen once. Material: peripheral blood. These receptors came from a woman aged 30 to 39 with active or convalescent COVID-19. Both conserved end residues are part of each CDR3. For some rows the clone size is stated as once, few or many, or as a class when expanded; others skip it.

V: TRBV6-5; size: NA; CDR3: CASSGTGENSPLHF
V: TRBV2; size: NA; CDR3: CASSESRDRPEAFF
V: TRBV2; size: NA; CDR3: CASNRGSTDTQYF
V: TRBV19; size: NA; CDR3: CASLPQGHLNTEAFF
V: TRBV7-9; size: few; CDR3: CASSLEGATEAFF
V: TRBV7-2; size: NA; CDR3: CASSLAPGQSQPQHF
V: TRBV2; size: NA; CDR3: CASSDRGQAFYEQYF
V: TRBV14; size: NA; CDR3: CASSRLSEDFYGYTF
V: TRBV10-1; size: NA; CDR3: CASSEIRDRASPLHF
V: TRBV5-4; size: NA; CDR3: CASRLAGYNEQFF
V: TRBV19; size: NA; CDR3: CASSIQVSYQETQYF
V: TRBV24-1; size: NA; CDR3: CATGRDRSILTEAFF
V: TRBV29-1; size: once; CDR3: CSASPTQGNEQYF
V: TRBV2; size: NA; CDR3: CASSEGLAGSTDTQYF
V: TRBV18; size: once; CDR3: CASPKTGDFGNTIYF
V: TRBV2; size: NA; CDR3: CAPGYWRERSYEQYF
V: TRBV11-3; size: NA; CDR3: CASSPRTGGGETQYF
V: TRBV4-1; size: NA; CDR3: CASSQGLAGGRSYNEQFF
V: TRBV3-1/TRBV3-2; size: NA; CDR3: CASSYPGGEQYF
V: TRBV19; size: NA; CDR3: CASSIGTRSTDTQYF
V: TRBV10-3; size: NA; CDR3: CANENQGSGEQYF
V: TRBV5-1; size: NA; CDR3: CASSFRGGTELEAFF
V: TRBV5-1; size: NA; CDR3: CASSLYRDMSSGANVLTF
V: TRBV18; size: NA; CDR3: CASSPPNEAFDQYF
V: TRBV19; size: NA; CDR3: CASSTENRDLNTEAFF
V: TRBV6-5; size: once; CDR3: CASTLNGGGAEGYTF
V: TRBV5-1; size: NA; CDR3: CASSLDPGGFYGYTF
V: TRBV3-1/TRBV3-2; size: NA; CDR3: CASSQSDRWGPYEQYF
V: TRBV7-2; size: NA; CDR3: CASSRSLGYTF
V: TRBV4-1; size: once; CDR3: CASSQVADYGYTF
V: TRBV5-5; size: NA; CDR3: CASSPGTHYNEQFF
V: TRBV5-1; size: NA; CDR3: CASSRTGGTEAFF
V: TRBV30; size: NA; CDR3: CACGTGFSETQYF
V: TRBV27; size: NA; CDR3: CASSARMVANQPQHF
V: TRBV24-1; size: NA; CDR3: CATSGTGGINTQYF
V: TRBV7-9; size: NA; CDR3: CASSFSGVGAEAFF
V: TRBV5-1; size: NA; CDR3: CASSSGLAGVRTGELFF
V: TRBV6-5; size: few; CDR3: CASSYSQYSNQPQHF
V: TRBV6-5; size: NA; CDR3: CASSRTDYTGELFF
V: TRBV6-5; size: NA; CDR3: CASSQSQGGNQPQHF
V: TRBV4-1; size: once; CDR3: CASSPGTSGGRQETQYF
V: TRBV12-3/TRBV12-4; size: NA; CDR3: CASGWDSYNEQFF